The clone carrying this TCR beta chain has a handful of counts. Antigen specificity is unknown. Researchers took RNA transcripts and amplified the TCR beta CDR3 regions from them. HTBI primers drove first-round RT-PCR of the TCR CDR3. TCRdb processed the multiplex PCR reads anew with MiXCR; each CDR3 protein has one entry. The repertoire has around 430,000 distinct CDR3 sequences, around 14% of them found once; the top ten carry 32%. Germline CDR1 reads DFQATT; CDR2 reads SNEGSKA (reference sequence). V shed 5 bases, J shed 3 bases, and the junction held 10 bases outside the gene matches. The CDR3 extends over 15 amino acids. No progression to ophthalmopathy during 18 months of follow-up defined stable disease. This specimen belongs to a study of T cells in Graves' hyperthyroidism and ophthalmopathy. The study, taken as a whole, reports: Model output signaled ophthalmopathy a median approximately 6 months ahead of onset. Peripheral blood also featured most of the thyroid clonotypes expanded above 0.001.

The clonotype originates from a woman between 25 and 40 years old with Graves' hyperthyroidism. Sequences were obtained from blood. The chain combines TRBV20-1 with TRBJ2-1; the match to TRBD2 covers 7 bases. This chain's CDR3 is CSAARAGAFYNEQFF. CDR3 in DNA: TGCAGTGCTGCAAGGGCGGGAGCCTTCTACAATGAGCAGTTCTTC.